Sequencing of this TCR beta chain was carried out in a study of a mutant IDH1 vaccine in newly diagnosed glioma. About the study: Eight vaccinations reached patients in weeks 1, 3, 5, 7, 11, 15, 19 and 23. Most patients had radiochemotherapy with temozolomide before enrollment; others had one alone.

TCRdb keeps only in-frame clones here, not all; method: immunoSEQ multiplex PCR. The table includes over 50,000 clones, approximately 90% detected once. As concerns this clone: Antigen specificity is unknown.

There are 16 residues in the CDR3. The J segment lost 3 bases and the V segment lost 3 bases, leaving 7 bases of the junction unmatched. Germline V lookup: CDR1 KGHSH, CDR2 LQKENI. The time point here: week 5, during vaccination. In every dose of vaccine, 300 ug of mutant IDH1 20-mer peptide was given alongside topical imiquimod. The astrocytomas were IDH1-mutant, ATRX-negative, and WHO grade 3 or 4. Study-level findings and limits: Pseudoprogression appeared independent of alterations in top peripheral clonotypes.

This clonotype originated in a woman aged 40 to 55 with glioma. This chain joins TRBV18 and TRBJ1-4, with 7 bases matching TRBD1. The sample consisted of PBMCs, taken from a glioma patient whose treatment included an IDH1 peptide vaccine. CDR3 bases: TGTGCCAGCTCACCTACAGGGGCGCCGGCTAATGAAAAACTGTTTTTT. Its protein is CASSPTGAPANEKLFF.